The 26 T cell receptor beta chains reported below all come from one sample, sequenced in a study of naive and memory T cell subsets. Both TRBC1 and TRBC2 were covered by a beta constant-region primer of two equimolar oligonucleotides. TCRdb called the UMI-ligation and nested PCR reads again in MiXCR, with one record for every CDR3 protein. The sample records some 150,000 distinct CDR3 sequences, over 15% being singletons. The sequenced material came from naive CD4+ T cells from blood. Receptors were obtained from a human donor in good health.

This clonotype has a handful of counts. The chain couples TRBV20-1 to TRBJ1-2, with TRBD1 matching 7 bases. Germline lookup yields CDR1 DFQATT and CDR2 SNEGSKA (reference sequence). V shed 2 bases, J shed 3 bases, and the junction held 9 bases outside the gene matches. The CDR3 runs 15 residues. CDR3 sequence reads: CSARILTGSDYGYTF. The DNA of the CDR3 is TGCAGTGCTAGAATCCTGACAGGGTCGGACTATGGCTACACCTTC.

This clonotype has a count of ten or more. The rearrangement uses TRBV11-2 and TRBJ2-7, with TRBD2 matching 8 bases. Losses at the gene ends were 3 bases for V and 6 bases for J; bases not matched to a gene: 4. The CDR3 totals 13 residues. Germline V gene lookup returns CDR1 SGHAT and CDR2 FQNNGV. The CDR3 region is CASSLGLVSEQYF. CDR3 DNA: TGTGCCAGCAGCTTGGGACTAGTATCCGAGCAGTACTTC.

The CDR3 sequence: CSAPDASGKNTGELFF. Written as DNA, the CDR3 is TGCAGTGCGCCCGACGCTAGCGGGAAGAACACCGGGGAGCTGTTTTTT. V gene TRBV20-1 combines with J gene TRBJ2-2, with 9 bases fitting TRBD2. This CDR3 comprises 16 residues. Germline V lookup: CDR1 DFQATT, CDR2 SNEGSKA (reference sequence). Trimming removed 6 bases from V and 1 base from J; junction bases left unmatched: 9.

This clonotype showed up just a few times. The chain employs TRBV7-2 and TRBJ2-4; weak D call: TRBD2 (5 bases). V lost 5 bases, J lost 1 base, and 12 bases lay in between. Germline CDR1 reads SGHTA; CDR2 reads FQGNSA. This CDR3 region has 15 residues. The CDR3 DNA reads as TGTGCCAGCAGCCCAATTTGGGAGGCCAAAAACATTCAGTACTTC. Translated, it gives CASSPIWEAKNIQYF.

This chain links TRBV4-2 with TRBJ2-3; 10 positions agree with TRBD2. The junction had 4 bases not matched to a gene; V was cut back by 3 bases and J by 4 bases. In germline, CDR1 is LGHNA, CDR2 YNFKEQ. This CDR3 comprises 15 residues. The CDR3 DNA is TGTGCCAGCAGCCAGCTAGCGGGAGTCCCAGATACGCAGTATTTT. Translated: CASSQLAGVPDTQYF.

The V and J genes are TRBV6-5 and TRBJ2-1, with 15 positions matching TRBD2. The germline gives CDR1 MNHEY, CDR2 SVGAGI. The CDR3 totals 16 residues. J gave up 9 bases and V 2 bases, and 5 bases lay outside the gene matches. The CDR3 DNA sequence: TGTGCCAGCAGTTACCCCGGGACTAGCGGGAGGAGTGAGCAGTTCTTC. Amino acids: CASSYPGTSGRSEQFF.

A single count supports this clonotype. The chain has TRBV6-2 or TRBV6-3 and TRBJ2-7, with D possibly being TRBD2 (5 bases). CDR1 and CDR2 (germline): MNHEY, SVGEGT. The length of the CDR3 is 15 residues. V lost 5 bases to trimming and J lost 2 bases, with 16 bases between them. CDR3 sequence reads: CASSLDFSGAYEQYF. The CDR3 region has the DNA TGTGCCAGCAGTCTGGACTTTTCTGGGGCCTACGAGCAGTACTTC.

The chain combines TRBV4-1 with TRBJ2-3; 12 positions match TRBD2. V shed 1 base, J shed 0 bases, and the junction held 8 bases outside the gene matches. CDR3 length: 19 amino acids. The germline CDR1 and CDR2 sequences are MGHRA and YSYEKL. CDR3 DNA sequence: TGCGCCAGCAGCCAAGGACCGGGACTAGCGGGTCAGAGCACAGATACGCAGTATTTT. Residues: CASSQGPGLAGQSTDTQYF.

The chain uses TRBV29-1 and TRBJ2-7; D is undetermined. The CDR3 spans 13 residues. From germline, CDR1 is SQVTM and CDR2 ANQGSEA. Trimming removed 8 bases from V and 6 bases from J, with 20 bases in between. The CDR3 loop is CSPPLVKYGEQYF. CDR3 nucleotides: TGCAGCCCCCCCCTAGTAAAGTACGGCGAGCAGTACTTC.

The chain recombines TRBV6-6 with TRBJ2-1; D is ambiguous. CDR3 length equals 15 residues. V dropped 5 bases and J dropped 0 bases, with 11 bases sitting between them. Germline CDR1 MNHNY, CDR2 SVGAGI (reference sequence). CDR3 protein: CASSPQSSSYNEQFF. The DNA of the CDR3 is TGTGCCAGCAGTCCGCAATCCAGCTCCTACAATGAGCAGTTCTTC.

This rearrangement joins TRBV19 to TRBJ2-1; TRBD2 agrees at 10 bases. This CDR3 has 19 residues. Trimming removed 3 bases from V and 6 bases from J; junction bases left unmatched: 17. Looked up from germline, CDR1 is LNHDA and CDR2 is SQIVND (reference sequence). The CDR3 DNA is TGTGCCAGTAGTATTAGTGCTAGCGGGGGCTTCCGCATCGTCAATGAGCAGTTCTTC. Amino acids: CASSISASGGFRIVNEQFF.

DNA of the CDR3: TGTGCCAGCAGCCCCCGGTCTAATTCACCCCTCCACTTT. It specifies CASSPRSNSPLHF. The chain links TRBV3-1 to TRBJ1-6; D is uncertain. The V end was cut by 4 bases, the J end by 6 bases, with 7 bases between. The CDR3 extends over 13 amino acids. Germline lookup yields CDR1 LGHDT and CDR2 YNNKEL (reference sequence).

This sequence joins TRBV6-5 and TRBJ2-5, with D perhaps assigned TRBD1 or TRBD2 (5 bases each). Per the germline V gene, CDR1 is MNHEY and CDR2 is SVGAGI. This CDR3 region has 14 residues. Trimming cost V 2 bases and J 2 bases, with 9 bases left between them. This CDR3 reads CASSYMGRQETQYF. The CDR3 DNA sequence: TGTGCCAGCAGTTACATGGGACGGCAAGAGACCCAGTACTTC.

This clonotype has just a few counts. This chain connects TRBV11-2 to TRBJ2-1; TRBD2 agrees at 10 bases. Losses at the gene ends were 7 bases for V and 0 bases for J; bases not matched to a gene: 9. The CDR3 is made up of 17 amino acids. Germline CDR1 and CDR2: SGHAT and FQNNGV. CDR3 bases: TGTGCCAGCATCCGGGACATAGCGGGAGGCTCCTACAATGAGCAGTTCTTC. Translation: CASIRDIAGGSYNEQFF. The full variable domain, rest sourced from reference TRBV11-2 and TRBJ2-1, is EAGVAQSPRYKIIEKRQSVAFWCNPISGHATLYWYQQILGQGPKLLIQFQNNGVVDDSQLPKDRFSAERLKGVDSTLKIQPAKLEDSAVYLCASIRDIAGGSYNEQFFGPGTRLTVL.

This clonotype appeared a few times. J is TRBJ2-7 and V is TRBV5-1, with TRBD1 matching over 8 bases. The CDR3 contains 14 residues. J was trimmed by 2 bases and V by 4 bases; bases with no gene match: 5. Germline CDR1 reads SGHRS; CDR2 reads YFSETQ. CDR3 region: CASSIGQGTYEQYF. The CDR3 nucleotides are TGCGCCAGCAGCATAGGACAGGGTACCTACGAGCAGTACTTC.

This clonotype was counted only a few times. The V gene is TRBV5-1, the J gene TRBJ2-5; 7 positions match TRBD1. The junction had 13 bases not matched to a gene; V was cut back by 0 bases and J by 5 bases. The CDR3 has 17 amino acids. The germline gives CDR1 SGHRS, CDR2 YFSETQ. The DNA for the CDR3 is TGCGCCAGCAGCTTGGAGCGGTCAGGGGGAGCCGAGGAGACCCAGTACTTC. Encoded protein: CASSLERSGGAEETQYF.

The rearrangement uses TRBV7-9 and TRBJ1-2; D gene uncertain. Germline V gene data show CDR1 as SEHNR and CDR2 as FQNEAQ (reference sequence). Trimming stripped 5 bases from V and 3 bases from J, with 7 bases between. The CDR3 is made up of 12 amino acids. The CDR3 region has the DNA TGTGCCAGCAGCCTCCCGGACTATGGCTACACCTTC. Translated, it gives CASSLPDYGYTF.

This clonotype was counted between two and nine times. The CDR3 sequence is CASSLVPGLAGDNEQFF. The CDR3 DNA sequence: TGCGCCAGCAGCTTGGTCCCTGGACTAGCGGGAGACAATGAGCAGTTCTTC. This chain joins TRBV5-1 and TRBJ2-1, with 13 bases aligning to TRBD2. The trim removed 0 bases at V and 5 bases at J, leaving 5 bases unmatched. CDR3 length equals 17 residues. Germline V gene sequence: CDR1 SGHRS, CDR2 YFSETQ.

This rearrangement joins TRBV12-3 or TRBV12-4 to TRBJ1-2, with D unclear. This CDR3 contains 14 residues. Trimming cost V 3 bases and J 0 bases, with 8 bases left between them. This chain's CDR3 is CASSFGEANYGYTF. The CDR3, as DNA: TGTGCCAGCAGTTTTGGGGAAGCTAACTATGGCTACACCTTC.

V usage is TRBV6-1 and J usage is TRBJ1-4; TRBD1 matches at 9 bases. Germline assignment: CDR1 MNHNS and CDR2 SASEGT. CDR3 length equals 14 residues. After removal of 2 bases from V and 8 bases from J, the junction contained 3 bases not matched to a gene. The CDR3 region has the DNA TGTGCCAGCAGTGAATGGGACAGGGACGAAAAACTGTTTTTT. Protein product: CASSEWDRDEKLFF.

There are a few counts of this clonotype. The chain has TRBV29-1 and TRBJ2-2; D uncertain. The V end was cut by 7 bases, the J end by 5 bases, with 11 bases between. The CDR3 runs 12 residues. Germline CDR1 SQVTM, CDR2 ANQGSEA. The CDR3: CSDRVLTGELFF. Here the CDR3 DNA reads TGCAGCGACAGAGTCTTAACCGGGGAGCTGTTTTTT.

CDR3 protein: CSVVALTANYGYTF. The CDR3 region has the DNA TGCAGCGTTGTGGCCCTGACAGCTAACTATGGCTACACCTTC. V is TRBV29-1 and J is TRBJ1-2, with D perhaps TRBD1 (5 bases). This CDR3 region has 14 residues. The V gene lost 4 bases and the J gene lost 0 bases, with 12 bases spanning the gap. Germline CDR1 and CDR2: SQVTM and ANQGSEA. Complete variable domain (other parts from reference TRBV29-1 and TRBJ1-2): SAVISQKPSRDICQRGTSLTIQCQVDSQVTMMFWYRQQPGQSLTLIATANQGSEATYESGFVIDKFPISRPNLTFSTLTVSNMSPEDSSIYLCSVVALTANYGYTFGSGTRLTVV.

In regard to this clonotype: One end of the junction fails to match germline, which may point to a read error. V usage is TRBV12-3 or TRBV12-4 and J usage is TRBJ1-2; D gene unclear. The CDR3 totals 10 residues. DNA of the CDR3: TGTGCCCGCAGTTTAAGTGGCTACACCTTC. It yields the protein CARSLSGYTF.

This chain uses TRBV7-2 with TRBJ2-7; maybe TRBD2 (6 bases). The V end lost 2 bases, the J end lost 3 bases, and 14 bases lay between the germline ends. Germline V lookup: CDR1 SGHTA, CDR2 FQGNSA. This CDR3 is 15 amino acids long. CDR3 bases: TGTGCCAGCAGCTTAAGGGGAGGTTTGTTCTACGAGCAGTACTTC. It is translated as CASSLRGGLFYEQYF.

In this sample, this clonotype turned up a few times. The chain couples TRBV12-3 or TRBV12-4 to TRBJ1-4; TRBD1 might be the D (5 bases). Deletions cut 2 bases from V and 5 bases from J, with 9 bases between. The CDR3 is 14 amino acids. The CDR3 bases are TGTGCCAGCAGTTTAAGGCACAGGAATGAAAAACTGTTTTTT. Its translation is CASSLRHRNEKLFF.

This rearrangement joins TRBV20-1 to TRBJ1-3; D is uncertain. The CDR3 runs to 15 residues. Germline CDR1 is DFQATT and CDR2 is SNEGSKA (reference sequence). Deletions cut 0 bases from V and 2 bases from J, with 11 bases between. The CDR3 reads CSARDNALAGNTIYF. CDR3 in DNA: TGCAGTGCTAGAGATAATGCCCTCGCTGGAAACACCATATATTTT.